This T cell receptor (beta chain) stems from a study of PD-L1 blockade in urothelial cancer. Looking at the study overall: Blood samples contained a median around 140,000 T cells.

Stated time point: peripheral blood 6 weeks after treatment start. This CDR3 comprises 14 residues. Germline V gives CDR1 MGHRA, CDR2 YSYEKL. Trimming took 3 bases from V and 4 from J; bases not matched to a gene: 6. This table comes from immunoSEQ multiplex PCR, and its TCRdb copy is limited to in-frame clones, with some not included. In the table there are around 110,000 clones, around 89% of which are singletons. The origin of this receptor is a man between 60 and 75 years old with urothelial cancer. The V gene is TRBV4-1, the J gene TRBJ2-7, with 7 bases that match TRBD1. This sample comprised PBMCs, obtained around atezolizumab (anti-PD-L1) treatment. This CDR3 reads CASSHRDSEYEQYF. CDR3 in DNA: TGCGCCAGCAGCCACCGGGACAGTGAGTACGAGCAGTACTTC.